Shown below are 22 T cell receptor beta chains from a single sample sequenced in a study of T cells after yellow fever vaccination. TCRdb called the 5' RACE reads again in MiXCR, with one record for every CDR3 protein. The sample has 350,000 to 450,000 distinct CDR3 sequences, about 6% seen once. Specimen: PBMCs, collected 5 days after the yellow fever booster vaccination. The receptor source for this set is a man in his thirties or forties who received the YFV17D yellow fever vaccine.

This clonotype was observed a single time. V is TRBV20-1 and J is TRBJ1-1, with D maybe TRBD1 (6 bases). V was trimmed by 4 bases and J by 1 base, leaving 7 bases between them. This CDR3 has 12 residues. From germline, CDR1 is DFQATT and CDR2 SNEGSKA (reference sequence). The chain's CDR3 is CSAKQGNTEAFF. The CDR3 DNA reads TGCAGTGCTAAACAGGGGAACACTGAAGCTTTCTTT.

This clonotype has a handful of counts. The chain has TRBV20-1 and TRBJ1-2; D is ambiguous. Looked up from germline, CDR1 is DFQATT and CDR2 is SNEGSKA (reference sequence). This CDR3 spans 14 amino acids. Trimming pared 2 bases from V and 2 bases from J, leaving 12 bases between. CDR3 region: CSARRTEGNYGYTF. The CDR3 DNA sequence: TGCAGTGCTAGACGTACAGAGGGCAACTATGGCTACACCTTC.

This clonotype has a count of ten or more. V and J are TRBV5-8 and TRBJ2-7; the D gene could be TRBD1 or TRBD2 (6 bases each). Germline CDR1 reads SGHTS; CDR2 reads YDEGEE. V lost 4 bases, J lost 6 bases, and 14 bases lay in between. This CDR3 is built from 13 residues. The CDR3 bases are TGTGCCAGCAGCATGGGGGGCCTTGGCGAGCAGTACTTC. It codes for CASSMGGLGEQYF.

This clonotype was counted a few times. The rearrangement joins TRBV15 to TRBJ2-1, with 10 nucleotides matching TRBD2. This CDR3 is built from 15 residues. V dropped 0 bases and J dropped 4; count of bases not matched to a gene: 0. Germline lookup yields CDR1 LNHNV and CDR2 YYDKDF (reference sequence). The CDR3 sequence is CATSREAGGYNEQFF. The CDR3 DNA follows: TGTGCCACCAGCAGAGAAGCGGGAGGGTACAATGAGCAGTTCTTC. Full variable domain (missing parts from reference TRBV15 and TRBJ2-1): DAMVIQNPRYQVTQFGKPVTLSCSQTLNHNVMYWYQQKSSQAPKLLFHYYDKDFNNEADTPDNFQSRRPNTSFCFLDIRSPGLGDTAMYLCATSREAGGYNEQFFGPGTRLTVL.

This clonotype was recorded at least ten times. J is TRBJ2-7 and V is TRBV6-2 or TRBV6-3; no clear D gene. The V gene's germline CDR1 is MNHEY and CDR2 SVGEGT. Trimming took 7 bases from V and 2 from J, leaving 9 bases between them. The CDR3 is 12 amino acids. This chain's CDR3 is CASTGSTYEQYF. The CDR3 DNA reads as TGTGCCAGCACCGGCAGCACCTACGAGCAGTACTTC.

This chain connects TRBV7-6 to TRBJ2-3, with TRBD2 matching over 7 bases. This CDR3 spans 14 amino acids. The germline CDR1 and CDR2 sequences are SGHVS and FNYEAQ. V shed 5 bases, J shed 7 bases, and the junction held 9 bases outside the gene matches. The CDR3 here is CASSPGGNSHTQYF. The CDR3 DNA follows: TGTGCCAGCAGCCCGGGAGGAAATTCACATACGCAGTATTTT.

This clonotype has a count of ten or more. The CDR3 region is CASSPGRDIQYF. CDR3 nucleotide sequence: TGTGCCAGCAGCCCGGGAAGGGACATTCAGTACTTC. The V and J genes are TRBV7-7 and TRBJ2-4, with D possibly matching TRBD2 (5 bases). The length of the CDR3 is 12 residues. CDR1 SSHAT and CDR2 FNYEAQ come from the germline V gene (reference sequence). Trimming pared 5 bases from V and 8 bases from J, leaving 10 bases between. Supplemented by reference TRBV7-7 and TRBJ2-4, the full variable domain reads GAGVSQSPRYKVTKRGQDVTLRCDPISSHATLYWYQQALGQGPEFLTYFNYEAQPDKSGLPSDRFSAERPEGSISTLTIQRTEQRDSAMYRCASSPGRDIQYFGAGTRLSVL.

In this sample, this clonotype turned up many times. This chain links TRBV7-9 with TRBJ2-5; no firm D call. V dropped 3 bases and J dropped 2 bases, with 10 bases sitting between them. Germline CDR1 is SEHNR and CDR2 is FQNEAQ (reference sequence). This CDR3 region has 14 residues. In nucleotides, the CDR3 is TGTGCCAGCAGCTTGTCGGAGCAACAAGAGACCCAGTACTTC. Translated, it gives CASSLSEQQETQYF.

This clonotype was observed at least ten times. The chain uses TRBV7-3 and TRBJ1-1, with D perhaps TRBD1 (6 bases). The CDR3 is 14 residues long. Per the germline V gene, CDR1 is SGHTA and CDR2 is FQGTGA. Trimming shortened V by 5 bases and J by 0 bases, and 10 bases separated the two germline ends. The CDR3 sequence is CASSVSGVNTEAFF. CDR3 DNA sequence: TGTGCCAGCAGCGTCTCAGGGGTGAACACTGAAGCTTTCTTT.

This clonotype was found many times. This rearrangement joins TRBV5-1 to TRBJ2-1, with D perhaps matching TRBD1 or TRBD2 (5 bases each). The germline gives CDR1 SGHRS, CDR2 YFSETQ. V dropped 2 bases and J dropped 4 bases, with 10 bases sitting between them. The CDR3 spans 14 residues. CDR3 loop: CASSFGGPYNEQFF. The DNA of the CDR3 is TGCGCCAGCAGCTTTGGGGGTCCTTACAATGAGCAGTTCTTC. Drawing the rest from reference TRBV5-1 and TRBJ2-1, the complete variable domain is KAGVTQTPRYLIKTRGQQVTLSCSPISGHRSVSWYQQTPGQGLQFLFEYFSETQRNKGNFPGRFSGRQFSNSRSEMNVSTLELGDSALYLCASSFGGPYNEQFFGPGTRLTVL.

The chain combines TRBV9 with TRBJ2-3; 7 nucleotides align to TRBD2. Trimming cost V 0 bases and J 4 bases; bases outside gene matches: 5. Germline lookup yields CDR1 SGDLS and CDR2 YYNGEE. The CDR3 has 15 residues. CDR3 nucleotides: TGTGCCAGCAGCGTAGCGGGAGGCCTGGCAGATACGCAGTATTTT. Amino acids: CASSVAGGLADTQYF. Full variable domain (outside the CDR3, taken from reference TRBV9 and TRBJ2-3): DSGVTQTPKHLITATGQRVTLRCSPRSGDLSVYWYQQSLDQGLQFLIQYYNGEERAKGNILERFSAQQFPDLHSELNLSSLELGDSALYFCASSVAGGLADTQYFGPGTRLTVL.

At least ten counts were recorded for this clonotype. V usage is TRBV20-1 and J usage is TRBJ1-1; no firm D call. Trimming left V 0 bases short and J 1 base short, with 9 bases between. Germline V gives CDR1 DFQATT, CDR2 SNEGSKA (reference sequence). The CDR3 has 14 amino acids. The CDR3 region is CSARDTRRNTEAFF. CDR3 DNA: TGCAGTGCTAGAGATACGCGGCGGAACACTGAAGCTTTCTTT.

This clonotype was observed at least ten times. The chain employs TRBV6-2 or TRBV6-3 and TRBJ2-7; 11 bases agree with TRBD2. Germline values: CDR1 MNHEY, CDR2 SVGEGT. V shed 2 bases, J shed 4 bases, and the junction held 1 base outside the gene matches. This CDR3 is 14 amino acids long. CDR3 loop: CASSYTSGSYEQYF. The CDR3 nucleotides read TGTGCCAGCAGTTACACTAGCGGGAGTTACGAGCAGTACTTC.

This clonotype was detected many times. The chain has TRBV10-3 and TRBJ1-5, with 9 nucleotides matching TRBD1. Germline-derived CDR1 and CDR2 are ENHRY and SYGVKD. The CDR3 runs to 14 residues. The CDR3 coding sequence is TGTGCTTCCGGACAGGGGATAGGCAATCAGCCCCAGCATTTT. Encoded protein: CASGQGIGNQPQHF.

There are many counts of this clonotype. The V gene is TRBV27, the J gene TRBJ2-5; weak D call: TRBD2 (6 bases). Per germline, CDR1 MNHEY and CDR2 SMNVEV (reference sequence). CDR3 size: 16 residues. The V and J ends lost 7 bases and 5 bases respectively, with 23 bases between them. CDR3 region: CASNPGRRDLVETQYF. In DNA, the CDR3 is TGTGCCAGCAACCCGGGTCGGCGGGATCTGGTGGAGACCCAGTACTTC.

The chain recombines TRBV20-1 with TRBJ2-1; TRBD2 agrees at 10 bases. V dropped 7 bases and J dropped 6; count of bases not matched to a gene: 21. CDR1 is DFQATT and CDR2 is SNEGSKA in the germline V gene (reference sequence). The CDR3 runs to 18 residues. CDR3 bases: TGCAGTGTAACGACTAGCGGGTTGGGGTGGCCACAACTCAATGAGCAGTTCTTC. Its protein product is CSVTTSGLGWPQLNEQFF.

Comments on this clonotype: A read error is possible here, since a much larger clone lies one base away. The chain uses TRBV7-2 and TRBJ2-2; no reliable D call. V was shortened by 2 bases and J by 9 bases, with 7 bases between the two germline ends. CDR3 length: 12 amino acids. Germline CDR1 is SGHTA and CDR2 is FQGNSA. CDR3 coding DNA: TGTGCCAGCAGCTTATCACCCTGGGAGCTGTTTTTT. Its protein is CASSLSPWELFF.

This clonotype was seen ten or more times. The chain combines TRBV20-1 with TRBJ2-2; 7 nucleotides align to TRBD2. Germline V CDR1 and CDR2: DFQATT, SNEGSKA (reference sequence). V dropped 3 bases and J dropped 6; count of bases not matched to a gene: 16. The CDR3 covers 17 residues. The CDR3 coding sequence is TGCAGTGCTAGGCCTCCGAGGGAGGGAAAAGTTGCCGGGGAGCTGTTTTTT. It is translated as CSARPPREGKVAGELFF.

In this sample, this clonotype turned up many times. J is TRBJ2-3 and V is TRBV29-1; D could derive from TRBD1 or TRBD2 (6 bases each). The V and J ends lost 7 bases and 1 base respectively, with 12 bases between them. Germline assignment: CDR1 SQVTM and CDR2 ANQGSEA. The CDR3 totals 13 residues. In DNA form, the CDR3 reads TGCAGCGGTGGGGGGCGGGGCACAGATACGCAGTATTTT. Amino acids: CSGGGRGTDTQYF.

The rearrangement joins TRBV12-3 or TRBV12-4 to TRBJ2-1, with D perhaps matching TRBD1 (5 bases). The CDR3 is 13 residues long. V shed 3 bases and J shed 8 bases, with 11 bases lying between them. CDR3 nucleotide sequence: TGTGCCAGCAGTTTTTTTGAAGGGGATGAGCAGTTCTTC. This encodes CASSFFEGDEQFF.

In its sample, this clonotype was seen many times. V and J are TRBV20-1 and TRBJ2-1, with 7 bases identical to TRBD2. Germline CDR1 DFQATT, CDR2 SNEGSKA (reference sequence). V gave up 2 bases and J gave up 5 bases; unmatched junction bases: 12. This CDR3 spans 16 amino acids. The CDR3 coding sequence is TGCAGTGCTAGACTCCCGGATAGAGCGGGGAACAATGAGCAGTTCTTC. It is translated as CSARLPDRAGNNEQFF.

V is TRBV7-9 and J is TRBJ1-3; 7 nucleotides match TRBD1. The CDR3 is made up of 14 amino acids. Trimming at V came to 2 bases and at J to 6 bases, leaving 4 bases not matched to a gene. Looked up from germline, CDR1 is SEHNR and CDR2 is FQNEAQ (reference sequence). CDR3 region: CASSLFDRENTIYF. The CDR3, as DNA: TGTGCCAGCAGCTTATTCGACAGGGAAAACACCATATATTTT.